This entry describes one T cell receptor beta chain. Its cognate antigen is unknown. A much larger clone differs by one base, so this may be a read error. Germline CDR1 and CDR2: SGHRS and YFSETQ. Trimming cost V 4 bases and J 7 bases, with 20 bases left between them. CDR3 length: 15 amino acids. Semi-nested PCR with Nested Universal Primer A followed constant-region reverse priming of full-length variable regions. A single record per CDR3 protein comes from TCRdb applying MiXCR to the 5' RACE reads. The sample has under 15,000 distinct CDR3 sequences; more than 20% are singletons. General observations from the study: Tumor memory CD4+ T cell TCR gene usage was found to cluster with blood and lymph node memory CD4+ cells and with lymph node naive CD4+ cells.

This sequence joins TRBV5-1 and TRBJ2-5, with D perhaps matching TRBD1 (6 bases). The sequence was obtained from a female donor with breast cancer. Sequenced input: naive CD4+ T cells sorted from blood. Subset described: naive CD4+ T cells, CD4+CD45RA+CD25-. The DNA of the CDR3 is TGCGCCAGCAGCCGGAACGGACAGCCCACGGGGACCCAGTACTTC. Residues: CASSRNGQPTGTQYF. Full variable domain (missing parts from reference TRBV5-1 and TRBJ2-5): KAGVTQTPRYLIKTRGQQVTLSCSPISGHRSVSWYQQTPGQGLQFLFEYFSETQRNKGNFPGRFSGRQFSNSRSEMNVSTLELGDSALYLCASSRNGQPTGTQYFGPGTRLLVL.